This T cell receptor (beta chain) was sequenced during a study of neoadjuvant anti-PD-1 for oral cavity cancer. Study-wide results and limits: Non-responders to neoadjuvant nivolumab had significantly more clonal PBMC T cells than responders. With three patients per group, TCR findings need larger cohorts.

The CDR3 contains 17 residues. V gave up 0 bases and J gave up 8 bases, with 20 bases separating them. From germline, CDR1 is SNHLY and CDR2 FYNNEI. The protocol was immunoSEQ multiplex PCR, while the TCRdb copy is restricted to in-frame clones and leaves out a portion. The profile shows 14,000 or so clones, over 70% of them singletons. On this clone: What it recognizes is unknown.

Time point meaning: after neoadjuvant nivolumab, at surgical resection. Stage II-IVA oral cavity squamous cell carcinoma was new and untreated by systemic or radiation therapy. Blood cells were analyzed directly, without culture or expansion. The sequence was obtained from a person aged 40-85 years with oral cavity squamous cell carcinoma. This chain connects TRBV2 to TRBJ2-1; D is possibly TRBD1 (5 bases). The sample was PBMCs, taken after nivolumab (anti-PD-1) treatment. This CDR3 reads CASSEALRRLGPDEQFF. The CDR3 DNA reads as TGTGCCAGCAGTGAAGCGCTTCGTCGGTTGGGGCCGGATGAGCAGTTCTTC.